Listed here are 14 T cell receptor beta chains from one sample, sequenced in a study of monozygotic twins with inflammatory bowel disease (dated by TCRdb to the late 2010s). Library preparation used 5' RACE. The sequencer was an Illumina HiSeq 2500. Through TCRdb reprocessing, the reads give one entry per CDR3 protein sequence; DNA is omitted. This sample's table has entries for roughly 300,000 distinct CDR3 sequences. Of the sample, 5% to 6% is held by the ten largest clones. Sequencing was carried out using blood. These receptor sequences come from a human donor with ulcerative colitis or Crohn's disease, or a healthy co-twin of an affected twin (not recorded which).

The J gene is TRBJ1-3, the V gene TRBV7-6. Germline V gene lookup returns CDR1 SGHVS and CDR2 FNYEAQ. The CDR3 sequence is 17 residues long. The CDR3 region is CASSPAGGQNSGNTIYF.

The chain combines TRBV29-1 with TRBJ1-5; absent DNA, TCRdb's TRBD1 call cannot be checked. The V gene's germline CDR1 is SQVTM and CDR2 ANQGSEA. The CDR3 consists of 13 residues. This CDR3 reads CSENRGLSQPQHF.

The chain has TRBV5-6 and TRBJ2-3. The CDR3 extends over 17 amino acids. Germline V gene sequence: CDR1 SGHDT, CDR2 YYEEEE. CDR3 protein: CASSLEVFSLFTDTQYF.

The V call is TRBV10-3, the J call TRBJ2-7; the TRBD2 assignment by TCRdb is unverifiable without DNA. The CDR3 is 15 residues long. The germline CDR1 and CDR2 sequences are ENHRY and SYGVKD. The CDR3 sequence: CAIASTSEVSYEQYF.

The J gene is TRBJ1-1, the V gene TRBV7-9; the D call of TRBD1 rests on TCRdb alone, since no DNA is present to check it. CDR3 length: 14 amino acids. Germline-derived CDR1 and CDR2 are SEHNR and FQNEAQ (reference sequence). This CDR3 reads CASAADRLNTEAFF.

V usage is TRBV20-1 and J usage is TRBJ2-5. Germline CDR1 reads DFQATT; CDR2 reads SNEGSKA (reference sequence). This CDR3 contains 12 residues. The CDR3 sequence: CSVNFDQETQYF.

The chain is built from TRBV5-4 and TRBJ1-6. Germline CDR1 is SGHNT and CDR2 is YYREEE (reference sequence). The CDR3 is 14 residues long. The CDR3: CASRDSSYNSPLHF. Full variable domain (missing parts from reference TRBV5-4 and TRBJ1-6): ETGVTQSPTHLIKTRGQQVTLRCSSQSGHNTVSWYQQALGQGPQFIFQYYREEENGRGNFPPRFSGLQFPNYSSELNVNALELDDSALYLCASRDSSYNSPLHFGNGTRLTVT.

The chain recombines TRBV29-1 with TRBJ2-7; TCRdb's assignment of TRBD1 cannot be checked, as there is no DNA. Germline values: CDR1 SQVTM, CDR2 ANQGSEA. The CDR3 consists of 13 residues. This chain's CDR3 is CSVVGLGAYEQYF.

The chain carries TRBV12-3 or TRBV12-4 and TRBJ2-5; without DNA, the TCRdb call of TRBD1 cannot be checked. This CDR3 is built from 16 residues. The CDR3 loop is CASRDRDSDVQETQYF.

The chain joins TRBV5-1 to TRBJ2-1; with no DNA, the TCRdb D assignment of TRBD1 cannot be verified. Per germline, CDR1 SGHRS and CDR2 YFSETQ. This CDR3 contains 15 residues. CDR3 sequence reads: CASSLAGQGMGEQFF.

The chain's CDR3 is CASNLGQLNEKLFF. This chain connects TRBV7-9 to TRBJ1-4; TCRdb calls TRBD1, which cannot be checked without DNA. The CDR3 consists of 14 residues. Germline lookup yields CDR1 SEHNR and CDR2 FQNEAQ (reference sequence).

This chain links TRBV5-1 with TRBJ1-1. There are 13 residues in the CDR3. From germline, CDR1 is SGHRS and CDR2 YFSETQ. CDR3 in amino acids: CASSQSDSVEAFF. The full variable domain, in which reference TRBV5-1 and TRBJ1-1 provide the parts outside the CDR3, is KAGVTQTPRYLIKTRGQQVTLSCSPISGHRSVSWYQQTPGQGLQFLFEYFSETQRNKGNFPGRFSGRQFSNSRSEMNVSTLELGDSALYLCASSQSDSVEAFFGQGTRLTVV.

The chain carries TRBV12-3 or TRBV12-4 and TRBJ2-3; the TCRdb D gene call, TRBD2, has no DNA to confirm it. The CDR3 is 14 amino acids. CDR3 sequence reads: CASTIAGGADTQYF.

This chain uses TRBV18 with TRBJ2-3; the TCRdb D gene call, TRBD1, has no DNA to confirm it. The V gene's germline CDR1 is KGHSH and CDR2 LQKENI. This CDR3 is 17 amino acids long. The CDR3 spells CASSFPRRGPSTDTQYF.